Below, 12 T cell receptor beta chains from the same sample are listed, as sequenced in a study. Each CDR3 protein is one row after TCRdb ran MiXCR on the 5' RACE reads. This table has 35,000 to 50,000 distinct CDR3 sequences, approximately 28% appearing once. Sequencing was performed on tumor-infiltrating memory CD4+ T cells sorted from the breast tumor. Regarding subset: memory CD4+ T cells, CD4+CD45RO+CD25-. These receptors came from a female donor with breast cancer.

The genes are TRBV4-2 and TRBJ2-3; 13 positions match TRBD2. The ends lost 0 bases at V and 5 bases at J; junction bases unmatched: 5. The CDR3 extends over 17 amino acids. Germline V lookup: CDR1 LGHNA, CDR2 YNFKEQ. This CDR3 is CASSQDTTSGGGDTQYF. The CDR3 bases are TGTGCCAGCAGCCAAGATACCACTAGCGGGGGGGGAGATACGCAGTATTTT.

The chain joins TRBV6-5 to TRBJ2-1, with 8 bases lining up with TRBD2. Germline CDR1 reads MNHEY; CDR2 reads SVGAGI. The ends lost 0 bases at V and 3 bases at J; junction bases unmatched: 4. The CDR3 runs 16 residues. CDR3 sequence reads: CASSYSLLAVYNEQFF. In nucleotides, the CDR3 is TGTGCCAGCAGTTACTCCTTACTAGCGGTCTACAATGAGCAGTTCTTC.

The V and J genes are TRBV21-1 and TRBJ2-5; the table's D call, TRBD2, was not checked against the DNA. TRBV21-1 is a pseudogene segment. This CDR3 is 16 amino acids long. The CDR3 sequence is CASSGTPGLMKETQYF. CDR3 nucleotides: TGTGCCAGCAGCGGGACCCCGGGACTTATGAAAGAGACCCAGTACTTC.

This chain links TRBV20-1 with TRBJ2-1, with 13 positions matching TRBD2. Germline trimming cut 8 bases from V and 0 bases from J; bases unmatched to any gene: 10. Germline V gives CDR1 DFQATT, CDR2 SNEGSKA (reference sequence). The CDR3 spans 17 residues. The CDR3 loop is CSPSGLAGSSSYNEQFF. DNA of the CDR3: TGCAGTCCTTCGGGACTAGCGGGATCGAGCTCCTACAATGAGCAGTTCTTC.

In nucleotides, the CDR3 is TGTGCCAGCAGTTACGGGACAGGGGGTTCCTACGAGCAGTACTTC. Residues: CASSYGTGGSYEQYF. The chain employs TRBV6-5 and TRBJ2-7; 11 bases are a match to TRBD1. The CDR3 spans 15 residues. V shed 2 bases, J shed 1 base, and the junction held 1 base outside the gene matches. From germline, CDR1 is MNHEY and CDR2 SVGAGI.

This chain links TRBV5-6 with TRBJ1-1; no clear D gene. This CDR3 has 14 residues. Germline V CDR1 and CDR2: SGHDT, YYEEEE. Between the trimmed V and J ends, which lost 1 base and 0 bases, there was a span of 7 bases. CDR3 protein: CASSLSALNTEAFF. The CDR3 DNA sequence: TGTGCCAGCAGCTTGTCTGCCCTGAACACTGAAGCTTTCTTT.

The chain recombines TRBV27 with TRBJ2-7, with 8 bases matching TRBD2. Germline V gives CDR1 MNHEY, CDR2 SMNVEV (reference sequence). J gave up 0 bases and V 7 bases, and 5 bases lay outside the gene matches. This CDR3 region has 14 residues. The CDR3 coding sequence is TGTGCCAGCAATGACGGGGGGGCCTCCTACGAGCAGTACTTC. It is translated as CASNDGGASYEQYF.

The rearrangement joins TRBV18 to TRBJ2-1; 11 positions match TRBD2. The length of the CDR3 is 13 residues. CDR1 is KGHSH and CDR2 is LQKENI in the germline V gene. V lost 6 bases and J lost 8; bases outside the gene matches: 3. In nucleotides, the CDR3 is TGTGCCAGCTCCCGGGGACTAGCGGATGAGCAGTTCTTC. Its protein product is CASSRGLADEQFF.

This clonotype has more than one count but fewer than ten. The rearrangement links TRBV5-1 to TRBJ2-7; tentative D call: TRBD1 (5 bases). The V end was cut by 0 bases, the J end by 5 bases, with 18 bases between. Germline assignment: CDR1 SGHRS and CDR2 YFSETQ. This CDR3 is built from 16 residues. DNA for the CDR3: TGCGCCAGCAGCTTGGGCTTTGGGGCCCCATCACACGAGCAGTACTTC. Its protein product is CASSLGFGAPSHEQYF.

On this clonotype itself: At one of its ends the junction is not consistent with the germline gene, which may arise from a read error. The chain is built from TRBV19 and TRBJ2-2; possibly TRBD2 for D (6 bases). CDR1 and CDR2 (germline): LNHDA, SQIVND (reference sequence). The CDR3 sequence is 13 residues long. The CDR3 DNA sequence: TGTGCCAGTAGGACTAGGAACGCCGGGGAGCTGTTTTTT. Translated: CASRTRNAGELFF.

The J gene is TRBJ2-1, the V gene TRBV5-1, with TRBD2 matching 9 bases. V shed 6 bases, J shed 7 bases, and the junction held 11 bases outside the gene matches. CDR1 and CDR2 from the germline V gene are SGHRS and YFSETQ. The CDR3 runs to 15 residues. The CDR3 nucleotides read TGCGCCAGCAACCCCCCTAGCGGGGTTCAGAATGAGCAGTTCTTC. Its protein product is CASNPPSGVQNEQFF.

V and J are TRBV28 and TRBJ1-4, with D perhaps matching TRBD1 (6 bases). CDR3 length: 15 residues. The V end was cut by 5 bases, the J end by 6 bases, with 16 bases between. Germline V gene lookup returns CDR1 MDHEN and CDR2 SYDVKM. The CDR3 region has the DNA TGTGCCAGCAGTCGGGGGCCCCGGACAGATGAAAAACTGTTTTTT. It translates to CASSRGPRTDEKLFF.